This T cell receptor beta chain emerged from a study of identical twins. Overall study findings and caveats: Weaker excess twin sharing was observed in beta out-of-frame sequences. Low generation-probability sequences were in excess among twin-shared out-of-frame alpha sequences. Invariant MAIT and iNKT cells could partly confound zero-insertion analyses.

As to this clonotype: Its antigen remains unknown. A read error may produce the germline difference seen at one junction end.

The germline V gene has CDR1 ENHRY and CDR2 SYGVKD. The CDR3 has 13 amino acids. TCRdb passed the 5' RACE reads through MiXCR, listing each CDR3 protein once. The sample has around 490,000 distinct CDR3 sequences, 20% to 25% seen once; the top ten hold approximately 0.49%. The sample was also reused in another study, on yellow fever vaccine responses in identical twins. From that report: Reports say the vaccine T cell response in twins looked partly convergent and partly personalized.

The chain is built from TRBV10-3 and TRBJ1-5; D remains ambiguous. The TCR sequence derives from a woman between 18 and 30 years old in good health. Sequenced input: CD4+ T cells sorted from blood. The CDR3 reads CAVSAGPNQPQHF. The CDR3 DNA reads TGTGCCGTCAGTGCGGGCCCCAATCAGCCCCAGCATTTT.